This T cell receptor beta chain was sequenced in a study of T cell repertoires in cytomegalovirus infection. TCRdb itself ran the reads through MiXCR, one entry per CDR3 protein. The sample contains about 680,000 distinct CDR3 sequences, more than 20% of which appear only once. Germline loops: CDR1 LGHNT, CDR2 FRNRAP. Trimming removed 7 bases at V and 1 base at J, with 16 bases between. This CDR3 contains 16 residues. This TCR derives from a human donor in good health (CMV status not recorded). Some clones in this sample may be carry-over from other donors' samples. Sequenced: CD8+ T cells from PBMCs. This chain uses TRBV12-5 with TRBJ2-2, with D possibly TRBD1 on 5 matching bases. CDR3 amino acids: CASVGPGRENTGELFF. CDR3 sequence (DNA): TGTGCTAGTGTAGGGCCGGGCAGGGAGAACACCGGGGAGCTGTTTTTT.